This TCR beta chain comes out of a study of cytomegalovirus exposure and HLA in healthy donors (dated by TCRdb to 2016 to 2017). Background for the entire study: In an earlier analysis of several hundred of the donors, around 290 Gb of sequence data and 117 million unique TCR beta sequences from 150 million to 200 million T cells were reported. The study profiled the T cell repertoires of 550 to 700 subjects by immunosequencing and related them to cytomegalovirus serostatus. In a later genetic analysis, genome-wide SNP genotypes for about 55% of the roughly 670 donors were used, and that subset was treated as a discovery cohort. Both class I and class II loci were covered by HLA typing, at four-digit resolution. Of the approximately 400 genotyped donors, around 81% fell in the genetic ancestry cluster associated with self-reported Caucasian donors. An early release that covered about 600 HLA-typed donors contained around 300 gigabases of sequencing data and 70 million to 100 million unique TCR sequences. Every repertoire in the discovery cohort had been generated on one and the same sequencing platform. The study aimed to test whether cataloging public T cell receptors could reveal signatures of past pathogen exposure. An earlier analysis of nearly 600 of the donors applied high-throughput TCR beta sequencing to assess whether each TCR beta V gene segment acted as functional or pseudogenic. Roughly five DR-DQ haplotypes were handled as single units for association and clustering, since linkage in the cohort was strong. The number of donors typed differed by locus, with roughly 620-630 for A, B, C, DRB1 and DQB1, about 500 for DQA1, 600 to 610 for DPA1, and approximately 470 for DPB1. On average, around 230,000 unique TCR beta nucleotide sequences were sequenced per donor among 300 to 500 genotyped donors of the cohort, with approximately 18% of those sequences being non-productive. In a later analysis, previously published TCR beta repertoires from about 670 donors were re-analyzed and high-resolution HLA genotyping was added so that TCR occurrence patterns could be studied. A separate validation cohort of 100 to 150 different subjects was used in addition to the roughly 670-subject first cohort. Donor age, sex, ethnicity and CMV serostatus were collected together with the repertoire data. To predict cytomegalovirus infection status, the study brought together high-throughput TCR immunosequencing, statistical association of individual TCRs with disease status, and machine learning. Rather than drawing on any new phenotypic data, the later analysis identified candidate immune exposures from TCR beta sequences and the way those sequences occurred across donors.

General conclusions and limits of the study: Because HLA typing was missing for some donors at each locus, association tests included only the typed subset. In vitro tests confirmed that three of the cytomegalovirus-associated TCR beta chains recognize cytomegalovirus antigens. An association between a missense DCLRE1C variant and V-gene and J-gene trimming of TCR beta chains was found in a later genetic analysis and replicated in an independent cohort. The authors suggested that the approach could potentially be generalized to other disease states and immunological phenotypes. Cytomegalovirus status was reported to be diagnosed by the classifier with high specificity and sensitivity in both the original and validation cohorts. At a false discovery rate of 0.05, a later analysis linked some 17,000 TCR beta sequences to specific HLA alleles. Because counts were too low, roughly 18 rarely observed V segments, including chromosome 9 orphons, were left out of the earlier analysis of 587 of the donors. The presence/absence analyses assumed that sequencing depth was roughly uniform across donors, and that assumption may not be true. Broadly in line with IMGT annotations, most TCR beta V segments showed up in productive rearrangements about 90% or about 30% of the time in an earlier analysis of 587 of the donors. A further reported finding was that TCR beta sequences accurately predicted the HLA-A and HLA-B alleles for most subjects in the first cohort. The 87-base-pair reads could not distinguish some IMGT-functional V segments, including TRBV6-2 and TRBV6-3, so those segments were excluded. Strong co-occurrence of HLA alleles, especially DR and DQ, made assigning TCR associations to individual alleles difficult. A cluster of highly shared sequence variants was judged likely to represent a technical artifact of the sequencing pipeline. Across donors, most TCR sequences were observed very rarely, whereas some public TCRs were present in many individuals. Several of the top co-occurrence clusters appeared to be linked to parvovirus B19, influenza, CMV and Epstein-Barr virus, according to a later analysis. Linkage disequilibrium might explain the correlated functional status among segregating V segments, but an unknown experimental factor could not be excluded. The study listed 170 or so TCR beta chains as associated with cytomegalovirus. The cohort was sequenced for TCR beta chains only, and without alpha or paired-chain data the features that could be detected were limited. Compared with equally common non-associated chains, HLA-associated TCR beta chains in a later analysis were more clonally expanded and had lower generation probabilities. The only immune exposure information available for the cohort was CMV serostatus. A later analysis found that most CMV-associated TCR beta chains appeared HLA-restricted, with HLA associations seemingly driven largely by CMV exposure. According to a later analysis, TCR association rates differed among HLA loci, with DRB1 alleles showing the most associated TCRs and HLA-C alleles showing the fewest. According to a later genetic analysis, donors in an Asian-associated ancestry cluster had fewer N-insertions in productive TCRs than the approximately 690-donor mean.

Libraries were made using the immunoSEQ multiplex PCR assay. For the multiplex PCR, a mixture combining 60 forward primers for TCR Vbeta segments and 13 reverse primers for TCR Jbeta segments was used. The CDR3 region of rearranged TCR beta genes was amplified from genomic DNA with a multiplex PCR assay. On the Illumina HiSeq System, the amplified TCR beta libraries were sequenced as 87-base-pair reads. As for how the authors treated the data: A later analysis counted around 72 million unique TCR beta chains across the 670 or so repertoires, and 10 million to 11 million of these chains were shared by at least two donors. A nearest-neighbor algorithm error-corrected the raw reads and collapsed the reads into unique sequences, merging closely related sequences to remove PCR and sequencing errors. Alignment of CDR3 sequences to IMGT reference sequences was used to assign V, D and J gene segments. For a sequence to be retained, a match of at least six nucleotides was required to both a V gene segment and a J gene segment. A rearrangement was called productive if the CDR3 had no stop codons and remained in frame with V and J, and every other rearrangement was called non-productive. CDR3 was defined according to IMGT convention as the region running from the second conserved V-encoded cysteine to the conserved J-encoded phenylalanine. Sequences without an unambiguous match to a single V gene segment were excluded from the earlier analysis of 587 of the donors. In an earlier analysis of some 590 of the donors, a V segment was called functional when productive rearrangements were above 56.7%, and segregating when the standard deviation between donors exceeded 5%. A statistical classification framework was built for diagnosing cytomegalovirus status from the catalog of TCR beta chain sequences. V and J gene assignment, in a later analysis, came from comparing TCR nucleotide sequences with IMGT/GENE-DB human TR gene sequences. A later analysis assigned CDR3 sequences and most-parsimonious VDJ recombination scenarios with the TCRdist pipeline. In a later analysis, each TCR beta chain was defined by its CDR3 amino acid sequence together with its V-gene family, and reads lacking a unique V-gene family were excluded. To address suspected cross-contamination and a sequencing artifact, a later analysis removed 450 to 700 highly shared, low-generation-probability nucleotide sequences. A later analysis calculated a clonal expansion index for each public chain from normalized within-repertoire ranks of inferred template counts. Generation probabilities in a later analysis came from a VDJ recombination model fitted to out-of-frame rearrangements, and those results were checked against IGoR. In a later analysis, TCR-TCR, TCR-HLA and TCR-CMV co-occurrence was scored with hypergeometric tests, and a repertoire-size bias correction was applied to TCR pairs. A later analysis estimated false discovery rates by permuting HLA or CMV assignments 20 times. In a later analysis, co-occurring TCRs were grouped using DBSCAN, with TCRdist sequence similarity added in when clustering inside HLA-allele-positive subsets. For co-occurrence clustering, repertoires with fewer than 30,000 or more than 120,000 public chains were excluded, along with a handful of repertoires with anomalous nucleotide sharing. TCRdb re-hosts the immuneACCESS table, in-frame sequences only. Its copies lack some clones; in the studies checked, an unresolved V gene accounts for under half of them, and the cause for the rest is not known. V and J calls and clone size are copied from that table; D and trimming were computed from the DNA. The sample profile shows about 180,000 clones; about 79% of them were found once. The biggest ten clones account for under 8% of the sample.

A note on this clone: There is no known antigen for this receptor. The input lacks base qualities; no much larger clone sits a single base away.

CDR1 and CDR2, per the germline V gene, are SGHTA and FQGTGA. Clipping removes 4 bases from V and 2 bases from J, with 6 as the unmatched junction base count. The CDR3 has 15 amino acids, counting the end cysteine and phenylalanine. Of the read, only the CDR3 DNA is kept; its 45 bases are in frame from base 1. In total, roughly 670 healthy bone marrow donors made up the cohort. At the time of sampling, every cohort member was nominally healthy, though immune exposures that went unrecorded were likely present. The donor was CMV seropositive and belonged to the group of some 290 seropositive cohort members. Every donor gave a peripheral blood sample, and the peripheral blood mononuclear cells from that sample were used for TCR beta sequencing. The Qiagen DNeasy Blood Extraction Kit was used to extract genomic DNA from the blood cell samples.

The V and J segments used are TRBV7-3 and TRBJ2-5; 8 of the junction bases match TRBD1. This sequence was found in a man in his forties in good health and CMV-seropositive. Sequenced: PBMCs. For the CDR3, the sequence is CASSSGQGEQETQYF. The base sequence is TGTGCCAGCAGCTCAGGACAGGGCGAACAAGAGACCCAGTACTTC.